This T cell receptor (beta chain) came from a study of blood T cell repertoires in COVID-19. Libraries were prepared by immunoSEQ multiplex PCR; TCRdb keeps only in-frame clonotypes and omits some of them. The table lists 100,000 to 150,000 clones, approximately 80% of them singletons. V was trimmed by 0 bases and J by 2 bases, leaving 11 bases between them. Germline V CDR1 and CDR2: MNHEY, SVGAGI. The CDR3 runs 15 residues. Source material: peripheral blood. This receptor was taken from a woman in her fifties or sixties with acute or convalescent COVID-19. This chain links TRBV6-5 with TRBJ2-7, with a tentative D call TRBD1 (5 bases). This chain's CDR3 is CASSYSVARAYEQYF. In DNA, the CDR3 is TGTGCCAGCAGTTACTCAGTAGCCAGGGCCTACGAGCAGTACTTC.